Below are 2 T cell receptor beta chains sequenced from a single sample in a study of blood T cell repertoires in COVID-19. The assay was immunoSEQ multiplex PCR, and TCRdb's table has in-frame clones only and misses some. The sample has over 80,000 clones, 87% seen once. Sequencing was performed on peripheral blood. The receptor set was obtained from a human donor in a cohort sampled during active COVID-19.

The CDR3: CASSHLGHVANTGELFF. The CDR3 DNA sequence: TGTGCCAGCAGCCACCTAGGACACGTTGCGAACACCGGGGAGCTGTTTTTT. The chain carries TRBV3-1 (or the pseudogene TRBV3-2) and TRBJ2-2; possibly TRBD1 for D (5 bases). The CDR3 runs 17 residues. CDR1 and CDR2 from the germline V gene are LGHDT and YNNKEL (reference sequence). Between the trimmed V and J ends, which lost 3 bases and 0 bases, there was a span of 14 bases.

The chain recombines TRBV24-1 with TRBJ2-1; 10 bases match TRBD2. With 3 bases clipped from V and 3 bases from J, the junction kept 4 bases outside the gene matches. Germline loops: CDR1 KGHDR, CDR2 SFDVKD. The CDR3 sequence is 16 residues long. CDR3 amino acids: CATSDASGRIYNEQFF. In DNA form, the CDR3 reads TGTGCCACCAGTGATGCTAGCGGGAGAATCTACAATGAGCAGTTCTTC.